A single sample gave rise to the 30 T cell receptor beta chains below, sequenced in a study of neurological immune-mediated disorders. Using its own MiXCR run on the 5' RACE reads, TCRdb lists one record per CDR3 protein. The repertoire holds 14,000 or so distinct CDR3 sequences, with around 14% as singletons. Sample: CD8+ T cells from blood. All receptors come from a female donor with HTLV-1-associated myelopathy (HAM/TSP).

This clonotype was observed a few times. This sequence joins TRBV20-1 and TRBJ2-1, with 7 bases lining up with TRBD1. J gave up 8 bases and V 0 bases, and 4 bases lay outside the gene matches. Germline CDR1 DFQATT, CDR2 SNEGSKA (reference sequence). This CDR3 contains 13 residues. CDR3 DNA: TGCAGTGCTAGAGATGTAGGGGGCTATGAGCAGTTCTTC. It specifies CSARDVGGYEQFF.

This clonotype appeared many times. CDR3 coding DNA: TGTGCCAGCAGCAATAGCGGGAACTACGAGCAGTACTTC. It codes for CASSNSGNYEQYF. The V call is TRBV27, the J call TRBJ2-7; 8 nucleotides agree with TRBD2. Per the germline V gene, CDR1 is MNHEY and CDR2 is SMNVEV (reference sequence). The CDR3 consists of 13 residues. The V and J ends lost 6 bases and 3 bases, in that order; junction bases with no gene match: 4.

At least ten counts were recorded for this clonotype. V usage is TRBV25-1 and J usage is TRBJ2-5; 9 bases are a match to TRBD1. V shed 7 bases and J 5 bases; nucleotides not matched to a gene: 14. This CDR3 spans 16 amino acids. Germline CDR1 is MGHDK and CDR2 is SYGVNS. The CDR3 DNA reads TGTGCCAGCACCTCCCCCGGGACAGGGTTTTTGGAGACCCAGTACTTC. As protein: CASTSPGTGFLETQYF.

This chain uses TRBV28 with TRBJ2-7; 7 bases map to TRBD2. Losses at the gene ends were 5 bases for V and 0 bases for J; bases not matched to a gene: 13. This CDR3 has 17 amino acids. Germline V gene data show CDR1 as MDHEN and CDR2 as SYDVKM. The CDR3, as DNA: TGTGCCAGCAGTATCCGAGACCGGGACTACAGCTCCTACGAGCAGTACTTC. Its protein is CASSIRDRDYSSYEQYF.

At least ten counts were recorded for this clonotype. The chain employs TRBV15 and TRBJ2-7; D is tentatively TRBD1 or TRBD2 (5 bases each). CDR1 is LNHNV and CDR2 is YYDKDF in the germline V gene (reference sequence). Trimming cost V 0 bases and J 3 bases, with 18 bases left between them. CDR3 length: 17 amino acids. The CDR3 sequence is CATSRDRGGSSLYEQYF. The CDR3 DNA sequence: TGTGCCACCAGCAGAGATCGGGGCGGGTCCTCCCTCTACGAGCAGTACTTC. The entire variable domain, with the rest obtained from reference TRBV15 and TRBJ2-7, is as follows: DAMVIQNPRYQVTQFGKPVTLSCSQTLNHNVMYWYQQKSSQAPKLLFHYYDKDFNNEADTPDNFQSRRPNTSFCFLDIRSPGLGDTAMYLCATSRDRGGSSLYEQYFGPGTRLTVT.

This clonotype was found many times. The chain uses TRBV30 and TRBJ2-1; D is possibly TRBD2 (6 bases). Trimming removed 1 base from V and 8 bases from J, with 18 bases in between. The CDR3 is 15 amino acids. Germline CDR1 reads GTSNPN; CDR2 reads SVGIG (reference sequence). The CDR3 sequence is CAWSGSGGRVDEQFF. CDR3 coding DNA: TGTGCCTGGAGTGGAAGTGGGGGGAGAGTCGATGAGCAGTTCTTC.

This clonotype was seen at least ten times. The V and J genes are TRBV14 and TRBJ2-5; no firm D call. Trimming removed 0 bases at V and 6 bases at J, with 20 bases between. The CDR3 runs to 17 residues. Germline lookup yields CDR1 SGHDN and CDR2 FVKESK. The CDR3 bases are TGTGCCAGCAGCCAAGATACGGGCAGCGTTTCCCTTCAGACCCAGTACTTC. It specifies CASSQDTGSVSLQTQYF.

Ten or more counts support this clonotype. This chain links TRBV20-1 with TRBJ1-2, with D hard to call. The V end lost 1 base, the J end lost 4 bases, and 13 bases lay between the germline ends. The CDR3 spans 14 residues. Looked up from germline, CDR1 is DFQATT and CDR2 is SNEGSKA (reference sequence). The CDR3 DNA follows: TGCAGTGCTAGAGGTGTTAGCGTCCCCTATGGCTACACCTTC. This sequence encodes CSARGVSVPYGYTF.

This clonotype was found many times. The J gene is TRBJ1-4, the V gene TRBV29-1, with TRBD1 as a possible D gene (5 bases). The length of the CDR3 is 18 residues. Deletions cut 0 bases from V and 0 bases from J, with 17 bases between. Germline values: CDR1 SQVTM, CDR2 ANQGSEA. The CDR3 spells CSVEELDKLLSTNEKLFF. CDR3 nucleotides: TGCAGCGTTGAAGAGCTGGACAAGCTATTATCAACTAATGAAAAACTGTTTTTT.

This clonotype was seen at least ten times. The rearrangement uses TRBV14 and TRBJ2-7, with a weak D call TRBD2 (6 bases). V was clipped by 4 bases and J by 6 bases, with 22 bases between them. Germline-derived CDR1 and CDR2 are SGHDN and FVKESK. The CDR3 has 16 residues. CDR3 sequence reads: CASSLGLRPLGSEQYF. The CDR3 DNA follows: TGTGCCAGCAGCCTCGGACTAAGGCCCCTCGGGAGCGAGCAGTACTTC.

This clonotype was observed many times. This chain links TRBV18 with TRBJ1-2, with D maybe TRBD1 (5 bases). V was trimmed by 3 bases and J by 3 bases, leaving 14 bases between them. Germline lookup yields CDR1 KGHSH and CDR2 LQKENI. The CDR3 has 15 amino acids. CDR3 in DNA: TGTGCCAGCTCACCTAGACAGCTGGGGGACTATGGCTACACCTTC. Translation: CASSPRQLGDYGYTF. Full variable domain (rest looked up from reference TRBV18 and TRBJ1-2): NAGVMQNPRHLVRRRGQEARLRCSPMKGHSHVYWYRQLPEEGLKFMVYLQKENIIDESGMPKERFSAEFPKEGPSILRIQQVVRGDSAAYFCASSPRQLGDYGYTFGSGTRLTVV.

A remark on this clonotype: A much bigger clone sits one base away, suggesting this may be a read error. The chain has TRBV29-1 and TRBJ2-1, with D perhaps TRBD1 (6 bases). Trimming removed 4 bases at V and 4 bases at J, with 14 bases between. This CDR3 has 14 residues. The V gene's germline CDR1 is SQVTM and CDR2 ANQGSEA. CDR3 bases: TGCAGCGTTGCAGTAACGGGACATTACAATGAGCAGTTCTTC. Translation: CSVAVTGHYNEQFF.

This clonotype was recorded many times. The chain carries TRBV5-1 and TRBJ2-3, with TRBD2 identical over 10 bases. The CDR3 extends over 14 amino acids. The ends lost 5 bases at V and 6 bases at J; junction bases unmatched: 6. CDR1 SGHRS and CDR2 YFSETQ come from the germline V gene. CDR3 bases: TGCGCCAGCAGTGAGCGGGAGGGCCGGGATACGCAGTATTTT. Translated: CASSEREGRDTQYF.

This clonotype was recorded many times. The chain joins TRBV11-2 to TRBJ2-1; 11 bases fit TRBD2. This CDR3 is 18 amino acids long. Trimming took 1 base from V and 0 from J; bases not matched to a gene: 5. CDR1 SGHAT and CDR2 FQNNGV come from the germline V gene. This CDR3 is CASSLGASGGISYNEQFF. CDR3 in DNA: TGTGCCAGCAGCTTAGGAGCTAGCGGGGGGATCTCCTACAATGAGCAGTTCTTC.

This clonotype was observed at least ten times. This chain links TRBV5-6 with TRBJ2-7; D might be TRBD2 (6 bases). CDR1 SGHDT and CDR2 YYEEEE come from the germline V gene. The CDR3 contains 12 residues. Deletions cut 3 bases from V and 7 bases from J, with 11 bases between. The CDR3 bases are TGTGCCAGCAGCTCGACGGGGGTGGAGCAGTACTTC. Translation: CASSSTGVEQYF. Combining the CDR3 with reference TRBV5-6 and TRBJ2-7 gives the whole variable domain DAGVTQSPTHLIKTRGQQVTLRCSPKSGHDTVSWYQQALGQGPQFIFQYYEEEERQRGNFPDRFSGHQFPNYSSELNVNALLLGDSALYLCASSSTGVEQYFGPGTRLTVT.

This clonotype came up many times. CDR3 DNA sequence: TGTGCCAGCAGCCCCCCCTGGGGCGATGAGCAGTTCTTC. Its translation: CASSPPWGDEQFF. The chain employs TRBV7-9 and TRBJ2-1, with a tentative D call TRBD1 (5 bases). V lost 5 bases to trimming and J lost 8 bases, with 13 bases between them. This CDR3 spans 13 amino acids. Per the germline V gene, CDR1 is SEHNR and CDR2 is FQNEAQ (reference sequence).

This clonotype was observed at least ten times. The chain recombines TRBV29-1 with TRBJ2-1; 9 positions match TRBD2. Germline V gene lookup returns CDR1 SQVTM and CDR2 ANQGSEA. V trimming: 2 bases; J trimming: 8 bases; junction bases outside the gene matches: 10. The CDR3 sequence is 15 residues long. The CDR3 loop reads CSVENRAGGPDEQFF. The CDR3 DNA reads TGCAGCGTTGAAAATCGGGCGGGAGGGCCCGATGAGCAGTTCTTC.

This clonotype was recorded many times. Here the CDR3 DNA reads TGTGCCAGCAGCTTGTGGCAGGGAGGCCAGCCCCAGCATTTT. Amino acid sequence: CASSLWQGGQPQHF. The chain recombines TRBV5-5 with TRBJ1-5; tentatively, D is TRBD1 (5 bases). The CDR3 sequence is 14 residues long. Trimming took 1 base from V and 7 from J, leaving 12 bases between them. Germline CDR1 reads SGHKS; CDR2 reads YYEKEE (reference sequence).

The table lists this clonotype with many counts. The chain joins TRBV4-3 to TRBJ2-1, with D possibly TRBD1 on 6 matching bases. The CDR3 has 15 amino acids. The germline V and J ends were trimmed by 4 bases and 6 bases, with 16 bases remaining between them. Germline V gene lookup returns CDR1 LGHNA and CDR2 YSLEER. CDR3 nucleotide sequence: TGCGCCAGCAGCCCAACGGGAACAGGGCCCAATGAGCAGTTCTTC. Amino acid sequence: CASSPTGTGPNEQFF.

This clonotype came up many times. The chain is built from TRBV4-1 and TRBJ2-3, with D uncertain. This CDR3 contains 15 residues. The germline V and J ends were trimmed by 1 base and 5 bases, with 13 bases remaining between them. Germline CDR1 reads MGHRA; CDR2 reads YSYEKL. In nucleotides, the CDR3 is TGCGCCAGCAGCCAAGGAAACCCCCACAGAGATACGCAGTATTTT. It codes for CASSQGNPHRDTQYF.

This clonotype was counted many times. The chain recombines TRBV20-1 with TRBJ1-1, with D uncertain. From germline, CDR1 is DFQATT and CDR2 SNEGSKA (reference sequence). This CDR3 contains 14 residues. V was cut by 3 bases and J by 2 bases, with 13 bases left in between. The CDR3 is CSASAQLLNTEAFF. The CDR3 DNA reads as TGCAGTGCTAGTGCCCAGCTACTTAACACTGAAGCTTTCTTT.

This clonotype was found many times. The rearrangement links TRBV18 to TRBJ2-3; D is unresolved. Trimming took 0 bases from V and 0 from J, leaving 10 bases between them. This CDR3 region has 16 residues. Germline-derived CDR1 and CDR2 are KGHSH and LQKENI. For the CDR3, the DNA is TGTGCCAGCTCACCACCGTATGGCACCAGCACAGATACGCAGTATTTT. Translation: CASSPPYGTSTDTQYF.

This clonotype was seen ten or more times. V is TRBV19 and J is TRBJ2-3, with D maybe TRBD1 (5 bases). Germline loops: CDR1 LNHDA, CDR2 SQIVND (reference sequence). V lost 3 bases to trimming and J lost 7 bases, with 14 bases between them. CDR3 size: 14 residues. The CDR3 sequence: CASSITGTVYTQYF. In nucleotides, the CDR3 is TGTGCCAGTAGTATTACAGGCACCGTTTATACGCAGTATTTT.

This clonotype showed up many times. V and J are TRBV28 and TRBJ2-1; TRBD1 might be the D (5 bases). Germline assignment: CDR1 MDHEN and CDR2 SYDVKM. The length of the CDR3 is 14 residues. Trimming stripped 3 bases from V and 5 bases from J, with 11 bases between. CDR3 protein: CASSLGLSDNEQFF. Here the CDR3 DNA reads TGTGCCAGCAGTTTGGGGCTATCCGACAATGAGCAGTTCTTC.

This clonotype was seen ten or more times. The chain couples TRBV5-1 to TRBJ2-1; tentatively, D is TRBD1 or TRBD2 (5 bases each). This CDR3 is built from 13 residues. Germline CDR1 reads SGHRS; CDR2 reads YFSETQ. V was pared by 3 bases and J by 6 bases, with 10 bases between. CDR3 sequence (DNA): TGCGCCAGCAGCTCCCCCGGGGCCAATGAGCAGTTCTTC. It yields the protein CASSSPGANEQFF.

This clonotype showed up many times. This chain uses TRBV27 with TRBJ1-1, with a possible D match to TRBD1 (5 bases). The CDR3 spans 12 residues. Trimming shortened V by 6 bases and J by 11 bases, and 16 bases separated the two germline ends. CDR1 is MNHEY and CDR2 is SMNVEV in the germline V gene (reference sequence). CDR3 protein: CASRSTAGRAFF. CDR3 nucleotides: TGTGCCAGCAGATCCACGGCAGGGAGGGCTTTCTTT.

This clonotype appeared a few times. The chain carries TRBV11-3 and TRBJ2-1; unclear D gene. V lost 5 bases and J 0 bases, leaving 14 bases between the germline ends. The CDR3 runs 16 residues. In germline, CDR1 is SGHNT, CDR2 YENEEA. This chain's CDR3 is CASSPLGSASYNEQFF. Written as DNA, the CDR3 is TGTGCCAGCAGCCCTCTTGGGTCAGCCTCCTACAATGAGCAGTTCTTC.

This clonotype was seen many times. The chain carries TRBV10-3 and TRBJ1-3; 9 bases align to TRBD1. The CDR3 runs 15 residues. Trimming took 6 bases from V and 4 from J; bases not matched to a gene: 7. Germline lookup yields CDR1 ENHRY and CDR2 SYGVKD. For the CDR3, the DNA is TGTGCCATCAGGAGACAGGGGGAGACGGGAAACACCATATATTTT. It translates to CAIRRQGETGNTIYF.

In this sample, this clonotype turned up many times. The V gene is TRBV7-6, the J gene TRBJ2-7, with 10 positions matching TRBD2. V shed 4 bases, J shed 2 bases, and the junction held 11 bases outside the gene matches. Germline V gene lookup returns CDR1 SGHVS and CDR2 FNYEAQ. This CDR3 spans 17 amino acids. The DNA for the CDR3 is TGTGCCAGCAGCTCGAACGCCGGGACTAGCGCAACCTACGAGCAGTACTTC. Protein product: CASSSNAGTSATYEQYF.

This clonotype was seen at least ten times. In nucleotides, the CDR3 is TGCAGCGTTGAAATGGGAAACACTGAAGCTTTCTTT. Amino acids: CSVEMGNTEAFF. The chain couples TRBV29-1 to TRBJ1-1; D is undetermined. This CDR3 is 12 amino acids long. In germline, CDR1 is SQVTM, CDR2 ANQGSEA. V dropped 2 bases and J dropped 2 bases, with 6 bases sitting between them. Looking up the rest from reference TRBV29-1 and TRBJ1-1 gives the full variable domain: SAVISQKPSRDICQRGTSLTIQCQVDSQVTMMFWYRQQPGQSLTLIATANQGSEATYESGFVIDKFPISRPNLTFSTLTVSNMSPEDSSIYLCSVEMGNTEAFFGQGTRLTVV.